The rows below give T cell receptor beta chains drawn from one sample of a study of vaccination effects on CD4 cells after COVID-19. Some clones are missing from TCRdb's copy, which holds only in-frame ones; the method was immunoSEQ multiplex PCR. The data contain tens of thousands of clones, approximately 70% of them singletons. Their antigens are not known. Sample: CD4+ T cells from PBMCs cultured with HCoV-229E spike peptides, taken after COVID-19 vaccination. The receptors here all came from a human donor who received a COVID-19 vaccine. Both conserved end residues are part of each CDR3. The D gene is left open where the match is weak. The size of a clone is reported for some rows only, either as once, few or many, or as a class for expanded clones.

-	TRBV6-5	TRBD1	TRBJ1-2	TGTGCCAGCAGGAGGGACAGGGAGGTCTATGGCTACACCTTC	CASRRDREVYGYTF
-	TRBV11-3	TRBD2	TRBJ2-1	TGTGCCAGCAGCTTAGATCAGGGCGGGAGCTTCCCCGGTGAGCAGTTCTTC	CASSLDQGGSFPGEQFF
-	TRBV9	TRBD1	TRBJ1-2	TGTGCCAGCAGCCCGCGACAGGGGGCGGGAGGCTACACCTTC	CASSPRQGAGGYTF
-	TRBV11-1	-	TRBJ2-7	TGTGCCAGCAGCATTGGACCAGACTACGAGCAGTACTTC	CASSIGPDYEQYF
few	TRBV19	-	TRBJ1-1	TGTGCCAGTAGAGGGGGGGCCCTAACTGAAGCTTTCTTT	CASRGGALTEAFF
-	TRBV19	TRBD1	TRBJ1-4	TGTGCCAGTACACTTAATTACAGGGGAGGGGAAAAACTGTTTTTT	CASTLNYRGGEKLFF
-	TRBV10-3	-	TRBJ1-6	TGTGCCATCAGTCGAACCGGTGGAGGAGATTCACCCCTCCACTTT	CAISRTGGGDSPLHF
-	TRBV6-1	-	TRBJ2-7	TGTGCCAGCAGTGAAGGGGAGGGGGCCTCCTACGAGCAGTACTTC	CASSEGEGASYEQYF
-	TRBV6-5	-	TRBJ1-2	TGTGCCAGCAGTTATTCGGGAGGCTATGGCTACACCTTC	CASSYSGGYGYTF
-	TRBV18	-	TRBJ2-7	TGTGCCAGCTCAACGAGCTCCTACGAGCAGTACTTC	CASSTSSYEQYF
-	TRBV11-2	-	TRBJ2-2	TGTGCCAGCAGCTTAGGGTGGACACAGAACACCGGGGAGCTGTTTTTT	CASSLGWTQNTGELFF
-	TRBV19	-	TRBJ2-3	TGTGCCAGTAGTATAGCGGAGGGCCCAGATACGCAGTATTTT	CASSIAEGPDTQYF
-	TRBV18	TRBD1	TRBJ2-3	TGTGCCAGCTCACTAGGGACAGGGGCCCCAGATACGCAGTATTTT	CASSLGTGAPDTQYF